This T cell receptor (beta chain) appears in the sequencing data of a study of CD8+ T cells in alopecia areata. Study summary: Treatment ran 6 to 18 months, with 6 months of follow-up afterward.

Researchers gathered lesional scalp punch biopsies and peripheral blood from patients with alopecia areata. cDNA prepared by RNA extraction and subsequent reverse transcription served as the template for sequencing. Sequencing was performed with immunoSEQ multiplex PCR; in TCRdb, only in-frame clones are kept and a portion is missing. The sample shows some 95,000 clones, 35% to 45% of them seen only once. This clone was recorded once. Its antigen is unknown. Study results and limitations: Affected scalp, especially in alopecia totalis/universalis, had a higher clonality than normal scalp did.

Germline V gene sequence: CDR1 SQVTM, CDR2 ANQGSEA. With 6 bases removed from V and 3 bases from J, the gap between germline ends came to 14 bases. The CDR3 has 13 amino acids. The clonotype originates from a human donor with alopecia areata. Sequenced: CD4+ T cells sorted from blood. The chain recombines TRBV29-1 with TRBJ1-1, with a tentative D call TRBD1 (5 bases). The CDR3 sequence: CSVAVQEDTEAFF. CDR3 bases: TGCAGCGTCGCAGTACAGGAGGACACTGAAGCTTTCTTT.